Listed below are T cell receptor beta chains from one sample, sequenced in a study of OX40 agonist ivuxolimab in advanced cancers. Clones were read by immunoSEQ multiplex PCR, and TCRdb kept only the in-frame ones, dropping some. The sample lists about 37,000 clones, approximately 82% occurring once. Material: CD4+ or CD8+ T cells sorted from blood, obtained in a trial of the OX40 agonist ivuxolimab. These receptors all come from an adult with an advanced solid tumor such as melanoma, head and neck, liver or kidney cancer. CDR3s leave out the opening cysteine and the closing phenylalanine or tryptophan.

v_gene	j_gene	CDR3aa
TRBV9	TRBJ1-2	ASSVSWNRGETYGYT
TRBV6-5	TRBJ1-4	ATRRGGVVREKLF
TRBV28	TRBJ2-3	ASSIPGTSSDTQY
TRBV4-3	TRBJ2-7	ASSSYSGYEQY
TRBV6-5	TRBJ2-1	ASSPFLPLDEQF
TRBV7-9	TRBJ1-5	ASSFRRGPLNQPQH
TRBV7-3	TRBJ2-7	ASSLQDRVNEQY
TRBV30	TRBJ2-1	AGWWGSGF
TRBV6-5	TRBJ2-3	ASRIRDRGTDTQY
TRBV27	TRBJ2-1	ASSLTSGGGDEQF
TRBV7-7	TRBJ2-1	ASSFAGGGEQF
TRBV27	TRBJ2-1	ASSNSGGYNEQF
TRBV7-2	TRBJ2-2	ASRPRGGLDTGELF
TRBV30	TRBJ1-5	AWSYGSSNQPQH